The clone carrying this TCR beta chain was observed at least ten times. Its antigen is unidentified. This sample is drawn from a study of neurological immune-mediated disorders. One entry per CDR3 protein, called by TCRdb with MiXCR from the 5' RACE reads. Of 100,000 to 150,000 distinct CDR3 sequences in the sample, roughly 3.2% were seen once. Study-level findings and limits: Expanded clones shared no identical CDR3 amino acid sequences across subjects, which suggested private TCR-beta repertoires in all groups.

Germline CDR1 and CDR2: GTSNPN and SVGIG (reference sequence). V dropped 5 bases and J dropped 5; count of bases not matched to a gene: 6. The CDR3 loop spans 13 amino acids. Material: PBMCs. This TCR was recovered from a woman aged 25 to 39 with multiple sclerosis. The rearrangement uses TRBV30 and TRBJ2-3; 8 bases match TRBD2. The CDR3 sequence is CAWCQRERDTQYF. The DNA for the CDR3 is TGTGCCTGGTGCCAGCGGGAGAGAGATACGCAGTATTTT.